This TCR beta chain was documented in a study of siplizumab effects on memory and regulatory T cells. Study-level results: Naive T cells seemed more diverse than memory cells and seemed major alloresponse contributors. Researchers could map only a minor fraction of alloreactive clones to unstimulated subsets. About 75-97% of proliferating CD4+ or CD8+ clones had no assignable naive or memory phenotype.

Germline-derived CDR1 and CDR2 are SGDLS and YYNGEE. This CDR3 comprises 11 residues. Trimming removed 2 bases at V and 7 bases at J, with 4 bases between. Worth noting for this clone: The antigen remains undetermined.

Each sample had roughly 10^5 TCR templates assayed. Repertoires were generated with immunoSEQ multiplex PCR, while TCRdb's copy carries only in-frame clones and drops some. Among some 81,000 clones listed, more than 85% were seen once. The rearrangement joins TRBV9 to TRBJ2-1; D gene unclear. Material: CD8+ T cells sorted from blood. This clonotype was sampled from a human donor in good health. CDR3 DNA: TGTGCCAGCAGCGTGCGGAATGAGCAGTTCTTC. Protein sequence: CASSVRNEQFF.